The rows below give T cell receptor beta chains drawn from one sample of a study of control samples from healthy donors and cancer patients. Clones were read by immunoSEQ multiplex PCR, and TCRdb kept only the in-frame ones, dropping some. The sample lists some 57,000 clones, 95% to 96% occurring once. What was sequenced was blood. The receptors shown here come from a woman aged 25 to 39 in good health. CDR3s include the opening cysteine and the closing phenylalanine or tryptophan. D genes are given only for firm matches. Only part of the rows carry a size: once, few, many, or a class if the clone is expanded.

TRBJ1-1	.	TRBV7-9	.	CASSLGTLTEAFF	TGTGCCAGCAGCTTAGGGACTCTCACTGAAGCTTTCTTT
TRBJ1-2	.	TRBV28	TRBD1	CASSPRTGVHGYTF	TGTGCCAGCAGTCCAAGGACAGGGGTTCATGGCTACACCTTC
TRBJ2-5	.	TRBV11-3	.	CASSRDSQETQYF	TGTGCCAGCAGCCGGGACTCCCAAGAGACCCAGTACTTC
TRBJ1-1	.	TRBV5-6	.	CASSLGDGTEAFF	TGTGCCAGCAGCTTGGGGGACGGCACTGAAGCTTTCTTT
TRBJ1-5	.	TRBV5-1	TRBD1	CASSPGQGTSNQPQHF	TGCGCCAGCAGCCCCGGACAGGGGACTAGCAATCAGCCCCAGCATTTT
TRBJ2-7	.	TRBV6-5	TRBD1	CASSYSTGVDEQYF	TGTGCCAGCAGTTACTCAACAGGGGTCGACGAGCAGTACTTC
TRBJ2-1	once	TRBV20-1	.	CSARWVNEQFF	TGCAGTGCTAGGTGGGTCAATGAGCAGTTCTTC
TRBJ2-7	.	TRBV24-1	.	CATSDLCPKAHEQYF	TGTGCCACCAGTGATTTATGCCCCAAGGCCCACGAGCAGTACTTC
TRBJ2-1	.	TRBV6-5	TRBD1	CASSYDRVHEQFF	TGTGCCAGCAGTTACGACAGGGTCCATGAGCAGTTCTTC
TRBJ1-2	.	TRBV19	.	CASSRGYGYTF	TGTGCCAGTAGTCGGGGCTATGGCTACACCTTC